These T cell receptor beta chains were read from a single sample in a study of blood T cell repertoires in COVID-19. Libraries were prepared by immunoSEQ multiplex PCR; TCRdb keeps only in-frame clonotypes and omits some of them. This sample has hundreds of thousands of clones; under 90% occur once, and the top ten carry just under 9.5%. The sample consisted of PBMCs or T cells enriched from blood (not recorded which). Receptors originate from a woman aged 25-40 years who had recovered from COVID-19. CDR3s include the opening cysteine and the closing phenylalanine or tryptophan. D genes are given only for firm matches. Not all rows give a size; the values are once, few, many and, for expanded clones, a class.

V gene: TRBV27; J gene: TRBJ2-7; D gene: TRBD2; clone size: .; CDR3 DNA: TGTGCCAGCAGTGGGCGCCGACTAGCGGGGTACGAGCAGTACTTC; CDR3 protein: CASSGRRLAGYEQYF
V gene: TRBV6-2/TRBV6-3; J gene: TRBJ2-5; D gene: TRBD2; clone size: .; CDR3 DNA: TGTGCCAGCAGCGACCCCCCTGGAGGCGGGAGCTTTGAGACCCAGTACTTC; CDR3 protein: CASSDPPGGGSFETQYF
V gene: TRBV6-5; J gene: TRBJ1-5; D gene: .; clone size: .; CDR3 DNA: TGTGCCAGCAGTTACGGAGGGCATCAGCCCCAGCATTTT; CDR3 protein: CASSYGGHQPQHF
V gene: TRBV7-3; J gene: TRBJ2-1; D gene: TRBD2; clone size: .; CDR3 DNA: TGTGCCAGCAGCCTCGGGACTAGCGGGAGGGCCTCGGGTGAGCAGTTCTTC; CDR3 protein: CASSLGTSGRASGEQFF
V gene: TRBV28; J gene: TRBJ2-1; D gene: .; clone size: .; CDR3 DNA: .; CDR3 protein: CASSFAQGAQPFF
V gene: TRBV29-1; J gene: TRBJ1-1; D gene: .; clone size: .; CDR3 DNA: TGCAGCTCTTGGGATGGGGGGATGGCTGAAGCTTTCTTT; CDR3 protein: CSSWDGGMAEAFF
V gene: TRBV6-2/TRBV6-3; J gene: TRBJ2-1; D gene: TRBD2; clone size: .; CDR3 DNA: TGTGCCAGCAGTTCGTCTAGCGGGAGGGCAGAGCAGTTCTTC; CDR3 protein: CASSSSSGRAEQFF
V gene: TRBV6-6; J gene: TRBJ1-4; D gene: TRBD1; clone size: .; CDR3 DNA: TGTGCCAGCAGTTACTTCAGACAGGGGTATGAAAAACTGTTTTTT; CDR3 protein: CASSYFRQGYEKLFF
V gene: TRBV15; J gene: TRBJ1-1; D gene: .; clone size: .; CDR3 DNA: TGTGCCACCAGCAGAGATAAGCCGAACACTGAAGCTTTCTTT; CDR3 protein: CATSRDKPNTEAFF
V gene: TRBV29-1; J gene: TRBJ2-2; D gene: TRBD2; clone size: .; CDR3 DNA: TGCAGCGTAACTAGCGGATTAAACACCGGGGAGCTGTTTTTT; CDR3 protein: CSVTSGLNTGELFF
V gene: TRBV4-1; J gene: TRBJ1-1; D gene: .; clone size: .; CDR3 DNA: TGCGCCAGCAGCCAAGGATTGATGCGTATGCGGAATGAAGCTTTCTTT; CDR3 protein: CASSQGLMRMRNEAFF
V gene: TRBV10-2; J gene: TRBJ1-3; D gene: TRBD1; clone size: .; CDR3 DNA: TGCGCCAGCAGTGAGCCGGACAGGCCTGGAAACACCATATATTTT; CDR3 protein: CASSEPDRPGNTIYF
V gene: TRBV3-1/TRBV3-2; J gene: TRBJ1-2; D gene: .; clone size: .; CDR3 DNA: TGTGCCAGCAGCCATGAACAGGGAAAATATGGCTACACCTTC; CDR3 protein: CASSHEQGKYGYTF
V gene: TRBV28; J gene: TRBJ1-2; D gene: TRBD1; clone size: .; CDR3 DNA: TGTGCCAGCAGTCTTCGACAGGGATGGGGCCCCTTCTATGGCTACACCTTC; CDR3 protein: CASSLRQGWGPFYGYTF
V gene: TRBV11-2; J gene: TRBJ1-2; D gene: .; clone size: .; CDR3 DNA: TGTGCCAGCAGCTCGGTGGGGGCAGGGGAGACTAACTATGGCTACACCTTC; CDR3 protein: CASSSVGAGETNYGYTF
V gene: TRBV4-3; J gene: TRBJ1-2; D gene: TRBD1; clone size: .; CDR3 DNA: TGCGCCAGCAGCCAAGAAGGGGCAGGGGGAACCTATGGCTACACCTTC; CDR3 protein: CASSQEGAGGTYGYTF
V gene: TRBV29-1; J gene: TRBJ2-1; D gene: TRBD2; clone size: .; CDR3 DNA: TGCAGCGTTTTCGGGACTAGCGATTACAATGAGCAGTTCTTC; CDR3 protein: CSVFGTSDYNEQFF
V gene: TRBV4-1; J gene: TRBJ1-2; D gene: TRBD1; clone size: .; CDR3 DNA: TGCGCCAGCAGCCAACCCCGACAGGGCTCGAACTATGGCTACACCTTC; CDR3 protein: CASSQPRQGSNYGYTF
V gene: TRBV19; J gene: TRBJ1-5; D gene: .; clone size: .; CDR3 DNA: TGTGCCAGTAGTCCTTCGGGGGTACCTAGCAATCAGCCCCAGCATTTT; CDR3 protein: CASSPSGVPSNQPQHF
V gene: TRBV4-2; J gene: TRBJ2-5; D gene: .; clone size: .; CDR3 DNA: TGTGCCAGCAGCCAAGAGGCCTCCGAAGAGACCCAGTACTTC; CDR3 protein: CASSQEASEETQYF
V gene: TRBV4-3; J gene: TRBJ2-2; D gene: TRBD2; clone size: .; CDR3 DNA: TGCGCCAGCAGCCAAGAGGGGGGGAGGACCGGGGAGCTGTTTTTT; CDR3 protein: CASSQEGGRTGELFF
V gene: TRBV12-5; J gene: TRBJ2-3; D gene: TRBD2; clone size: .; CDR3 DNA: TGTGCTAGTGGTACGACTAGCGGGAAAATAGATACGCAGTATTTT; CDR3 protein: CASGTTSGKIDTQYF
V gene: TRBV18; J gene: TRBJ2-7; D gene: .; clone size: once; CDR3 DNA: TGTGCCAGCTCACTTCAGGGCCCCTACGAGCAGTACTTC; CDR3 protein: CASSLQGPYEQYF
V gene: TRBV6-5; J gene: TRBJ1-1; D gene: .; clone size: .; CDR3 DNA: TGTGCCAGCAGCCAAGAGGGGAGGACTGAAGCTTTCTTT; CDR3 protein: CASSQEGRTEAFF
V gene: TRBV18; J gene: TRBJ2-7; D gene: TRBD1; clone size: .; CDR3 DNA: TGTGCCAGCTCACCAAAACAGGGGGCTAGCGAGCAGTACTTC; CDR3 protein: CASSPKQGASEQYF
V gene: TRBV12-5; J gene: TRBJ2-3; D gene: TRBD1; clone size: .; CDR3 DNA: TGTGCTAGTGGTCTGGGACAGGGCACAGATACGCAGTATTTT; CDR3 protein: CASGLGQGTDTQYF
V gene: TRBV4-2; J gene: TRBJ2-3; D gene: .; clone size: .; CDR3 DNA: TGTGCCAGCAGCCAAGTCTCCGGCCCAGGGACAGATACGCAGTATTTT; CDR3 protein: CASSQVSGPGTDTQYF
V gene: TRBV9; J gene: TRBJ1-1; D gene: TRBD1; clone size: .; CDR3 DNA: TGTGCCAGCAGCGTAACAGGGGCAAACACTGAAGCTTTCTTT; CDR3 protein: CASSVTGANTEAFF
V gene: TRBV19; J gene: TRBJ2-7; D gene: TRBD2; clone size: .; CDR3 DNA: TGTGCCAGTAGTATATTCCGCGGGGGGTACGAGCAGTACTTC; CDR3 protein: CASSIFRGGYEQYF
V gene: TRBV7-2; J gene: TRBJ2-5; D gene: TRBD1; clone size: once; CDR3 DNA: TGTGCCAGCAGCTCCTACGGGACAGGGGTAGAGACCCAGTACTTC; CDR3 protein: CASSSYGTGVETQYF
V gene: TRBV6-5; J gene: TRBJ2-1; D gene: TRBD2; clone size: .; CDR3 DNA: TGTGCCAGCTCTCCTACTAGCGGGAGATGGAATGAGCAGTTCTTC; CDR3 protein: CASSPTSGRWNEQFF
V gene: TRBV11-3; J gene: TRBJ2-5; D gene: TRBD2; clone size: .; CDR3 DNA: TGTGCCAGCAGCGCGGGACAGGTTCAAGCGGGAGGGCCAGAGACCCAGTACTTC; CDR3 protein: CASSAGQVQAGGPETQYF
V gene: TRBV5-1; J gene: TRBJ2-1; D gene: .; clone size: .; CDR3 DNA: TGCGCCAGCAGCTTCTTGGCCGACAATGAGCAGTTCTTC; CDR3 protein: CASSFLADNEQFF
V gene: TRBV19; J gene: TRBJ2-1; D gene: .; clone size: .; CDR3 DNA: TGTGCCAGTAGTTTTCAACCCGGGACTGACCAGAGCTCCTACAATGAGCAGTTCTTC; CDR3 protein: CASSFQPGTDQSSYNEQFF
V gene: TRBV7-2; J gene: TRBJ1-2; D gene: TRBD1; clone size: .; CDR3 DNA: TGTGCCAGCAGCTCAGACAGGGAAACCTACACCTTC; CDR3 protein: CASSSDRETYTF
V gene: TRBV20-1; J gene: TRBJ1-3; D gene: .; clone size: .; CDR3 DNA: TGCAGTGCTAGTTATGTTTCTGGAAACACCATATATTTT; CDR3 protein: CSASYVSGNTIYF
V gene: TRBV9; J gene: TRBJ2-3; D gene: TRBD1; clone size: .; CDR3 DNA: TGTGCCAGCAGCGTCGTCCGGGACAGTATCACAGATACGCAGTATTTT; CDR3 protein: CASSVVRDSITDTQYF
V gene: TRBV7-9; J gene: TRBJ1-2; D gene: TRBD1; clone size: .; CDR3 DNA: TGTGCCAGCAGCTCGAGAAGGGGGCAAGCTAACTATGGCTACACCTTC; CDR3 protein: CASSSRRGQANYGYTF
V gene: TRBV4-1; J gene: TRBJ1-5; D gene: TRBD1; clone size: .; CDR3 DNA: TGCGCCAGCAGCCAAGATGGCAGGGGGATCAATCAGCCCCAGCATTTT; CDR3 protein: CASSQDGRGINQPQHF
V gene: TRBV6-2/TRBV6-3; J gene: TRBJ1-6; D gene: TRBD1; clone size: .; CDR3 DNA: TGTGCCAGCAGCCCTTCCAACTCCGGGACAGACTCATCACCCCTCCACTTT; CDR3 protein: CASSPSNSGTDSSPLHF
V gene: TRBV9; J gene: TRBJ1-4; D gene: TRBD1; clone size: .; CDR3 DNA: TGTGCCAGCAGCGGTGGACAGGGTAGGTCAACTAATGAAAAACTGTTTTTT; CDR3 protein: CASSGGQGRSTNEKLFF
V gene: TRBV7-9; J gene: TRBJ2-1; D gene: .; clone size: .; CDR3 DNA: TGTGCCAGCAGCCCCGGGGGGCTGACCTACAATGAGCAGTTCTTC; CDR3 protein: CASSPGGLTYNEQFF
V gene: TRBV5-1; J gene: TRBJ2-5; D gene: .; clone size: .; CDR3 DNA: TGCGCCAGCAGCTTGGCCTTTGAGACCCAGTACTTC; CDR3 protein: CASSLAFETQYF
V gene: TRBV6-2/TRBV6-3; J gene: TRBJ2-7; D gene: TRBD2; clone size: .; CDR3 DNA: TGTGCCAGCAGTTACCCGACTAGCGGGAGGGCCCTTTCCTACGAGCAGTACTTC; CDR3 protein: CASSYPTSGRALSYEQYF
V gene: TRBV9; J gene: TRBJ1-1; D gene: .; clone size: .; CDR3 DNA: TGTGCCAGCAGCCCTAGTGGGGCGAACACTGAAGCTTTCTTT; CDR3 protein: CASSPSGANTEAFF
V gene: TRBV4-3; J gene: TRBJ2-5; D gene: .; clone size: once; CDR3 DNA: TGCGCCAGCAGCCAAGATGCGGTGGTGGCCGGAACGCAAGAGACCCAGTACTTC; CDR3 protein: CASSQDAVVAGTQETQYF
V gene: TRBV5-1; J gene: TRBJ2-2; D gene: TRBD1; clone size: .; CDR3 DNA: TGCGCCAGCAGAGTTGGGATGGGACAGGCGGGCACCGGGGAGCTGTTTTTT; CDR3 protein: CASRVGMGQAGTGELFF